This TCR beta chain was captured in a study of post-analysis software for immune sequencing data. About the research overall: Progressive-relapsing, secondary progressive and relapsing-remitting multiple sclerosis were among the disease courses included. Study-wide findings and caveats: About 5 TRBV segments occurring more often in patients than controls included TRBV5-6, TRBV5-1 and TRBV20-1. F-measure co-clustering was strong for batch-matched samples. Controls had significantly higher normalized Chao1 diversity than multiple sclerosis patients.

Germline V gives CDR1 MGHRA, CDR2 YSYEKL. The CDR3 spans 14 residues. Trimming cost V 1 base and J 3 bases, with 10 bases left between them. Details on this clonotype: Its antigen remains unknown.

Sequencing libraries made from TCR beta cDNA carried unique molecular identifiers. With roughly 0.95 to 11 million T cells as the source, 500,000 to 650,000 cDNA molecules resulted. Via MiXCR, TCRdb re-called the PCR reads, giving one row per CDR3 protein. The sample lists about 150,000 distinct CDR3 sequences, around 30% seen once, with 1.5% in the top ten. Sequencing input: blood. The chain links TRBV4-1 to TRBJ2-7, with D unresolved. This clonotype originated in a girl aged 5 to 17 with multiple sclerosis. This CDR3 reads CASSQVALVYEQYF. In DNA, the CDR3 is TGCGCCAGCAGCCAAGTGGCACTTGTCTACGAGCAGTACTTC.